This TCR beta chain was captured by sequencing in a study of cytomegalovirus exposure and HLA in healthy donors. At the level of the study: The Caucasian-associated ancestry cluster held less than 85% of under 450 genotyped donors.

PCR involved 60 Vbeta and 13 Jbeta primers. In the authors' workflow: The count from a later analysis was tens of millions of unique TCR beta chains, 9 million to 12 million of them shared. Generated by immunoSEQ multiplex PCR, the TCRdb table keeps only in-frame clones and is missing some. That table is the source of V, J and clone size, and D and trimming were worked out from the DNA. The profile covers 200,000 or so clones, with 70% to 80% appearing a single time and around 15% taken by the ten largest. CDR1 and CDR2 from the germline V gene are LNHNV and YYDKDF (reference sequence). The V gene lost 0 bases and the J gene lost 3 bases, with 8 bases spanning the gap. The CDR3 is made up of 14 amino acids.

This clonotype was sampled from a man aged 35-49 years in good health and CMV-seronegative. Sample: PBMCs. The chain is built from TRBV15 and TRBJ1-2, with D tentatively TRBD1 (5 bases). This chain's CDR3 is CATSRDRGDYGYTF. As DNA, the CDR3 is TGTGCCACCAGCAGAGATCGGGGGGACTATGGCTACACCTTC.